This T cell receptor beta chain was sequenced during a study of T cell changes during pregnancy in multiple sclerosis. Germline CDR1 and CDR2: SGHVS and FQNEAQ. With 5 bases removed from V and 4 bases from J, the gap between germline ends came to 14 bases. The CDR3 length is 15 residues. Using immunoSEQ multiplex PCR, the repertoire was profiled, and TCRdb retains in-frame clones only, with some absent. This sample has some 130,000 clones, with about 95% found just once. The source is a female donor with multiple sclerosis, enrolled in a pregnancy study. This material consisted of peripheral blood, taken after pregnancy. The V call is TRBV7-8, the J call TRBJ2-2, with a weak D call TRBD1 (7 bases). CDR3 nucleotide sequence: TGTGCCAGCAGCCCCCAGGGGGGAGGCACCGGGGAGCTGTTTTTT. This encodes CASSPQGGGTGELFF.